Presented here are 16 T cell receptor beta chains from one specimen sequenced in a study of blood T cell repertoires in COVID-19. Some clones are missing from TCRdb's copy, which holds only in-frame ones; the method was immunoSEQ multiplex PCR. The sample includes around 300,000 clones, roughly 87% of them seen just once. Sequenced input: peripheral blood. The receptor set was obtained from a man younger than 35 with active or convalescent COVID-19.

The chain links TRBV6-1 to TRBJ2-7, with TRBD1 matching 11 bases. Germline V lookup: CDR1 MNHNS, CDR2 SASEGT. J gave up 3 bases and V 4 bases, and 8 bases lay outside the gene matches. The CDR3 has 16 amino acids. The CDR3 DNA follows: TGTGCCAGCAGTGGTTTAGAAGGGACAGGGGGCTACGAGCAGTACTTC. It yields the protein CASSGLEGTGGYEQYF.

The chain is built from TRBV21-1 and TRBJ1-1. TRBV21-1 is a pseudogene segment. The CDR3 has 14 amino acids. The CDR3 loop is CASSRGAGGTEAFF. The CDR3, as DNA: TGTGCCAGCAGCCGAGGAGCGGGTGGGACTGAAGCTTTCTTT.

The CDR3 sequence is CASSPPTSGYQETQYF. CDR3 DNA: TGTGCCAGCAGCCCGCCGACTAGCGGGTACCAAGAGACCCAGTACTTC. This chain joins TRBV3-1 (or the pseudogene TRBV3-2) and TRBJ2-5; 10 nucleotides line up with TRBD2. V dropped 4 bases and J dropped 0; count of bases not matched to a gene: 5. The CDR3 runs to 16 residues. Germline lookup yields CDR1 LGHDT and CDR2 YNNKEL (reference sequence).

V is TRBV13 and J is TRBJ1-2; TRBD1 is a possible D gene (5 bases). The CDR3 loop spans 15 amino acids. V was shortened by 0 bases and J by 6 bases, with 14 bases between the two germline ends. Germline loops: CDR1 PRHDT, CDR2 FYEKMQ (reference sequence). CDR3 loop: CASSLGQGPLDGYTF. Written as DNA, the CDR3 is TGTGCCAGCAGCTTAGGGCAGGGCCCCTTGGATGGCTACACCTTC.

The chain employs TRBV5-1 and TRBJ1-6, with 8 nucleotides matching TRBD1. V gave up 4 bases and J gave up 6 bases; unmatched junction bases: 6. This CDR3 is 15 amino acids long. Germline lookup yields CDR1 SGHRS and CDR2 YFSETQ. CDR3 sequence (DNA): TGCGCCAGCAGCCCGGGGACAGGAATTAATTCACCCCTCCACTTT. Its protein product is CASSPGTGINSPLHF.

This sequence joins TRBV6-6 and TRBJ2-7, with TRBD2 identical over 12 bases. Germline V lookup: CDR1 MNHNY, CDR2 SVGAGI (reference sequence). The V gene end was trimmed by 0 bases and the J gene end by 3 bases; junction bases not matched to a gene: 3. The CDR3 sequence is 16 residues long. CDR3 loop: CASSYSPTSGGYEQYF. For the CDR3, the DNA is TGTGCCAGCAGTTACTCCCCGACTAGCGGGGGCTACGAGCAGTACTTC.

This clone has just one count. This sequence joins TRBV28 and TRBJ1-1; maybe TRBD1 (6 bases). The germline gives CDR1 MDHEN, CDR2 SYDVKM. This CDR3 has 16 residues. V dropped 2 bases and J dropped 3 bases, with 16 bases sitting between them. The chain's CDR3 is CASSLEGVRGDTEAFF. CDR3 nucleotides: TGTGCCAGCAGTTTAGAAGGGGTCAGGGGTGACACTGAAGCTTTCTTT.

The genes are TRBV19 and TRBJ2-1, with 11 bases fitting TRBD2. The CDR3 runs to 15 residues. The ends lost 7 bases at V and 5 bases at J; junction bases unmatched: 7. The germline V gene encodes CDR1 LNHDA and CDR2 SQIVND (reference sequence). The CDR3 region is CASTPGLAENNEQFF. The DNA for the CDR3 is TGTGCCAGTACCCCGGGACTAGCGGAAAACAATGAGCAGTTCTTC.

The chain links TRBV21-1 to TRBJ1-1; the table assigns TRBD1, which was not confirmed against the DNA. TRBV21-1 is tagged as a pseudogene. CDR3 length equals 13 residues. In DNA, the CDR3 is TGTGCCAGCAGCCAGGGGACGAACACTGAAGCTTTCTTT. This translates into CASSQGTNTEAFF.

The chain combines TRBV7-9 with TRBJ1-6; a possible D gene is TRBD1 (5 bases). V was trimmed by 1 base and J by 0 bases, leaving 10 bases between them. Looked up from germline, CDR1 is SEHNR and CDR2 is FQNEAQ (reference sequence). The CDR3 is 17 residues long. CDR3 DNA sequence: TGTGCCAGCAGCTTAGATGGGGCGAGCTCCTATAATTCACCCCTCCACTTT. Translating it yields CASSLDGASSYNSPLHF. The full variable domain, in which reference TRBV7-9 and TRBJ1-6 provide the parts outside the CDR3, is DTGVSQNPRHKITKRGQNVTFRCDPISEHNRLYWYRQTLGQGPEFLTYFQNEAQLEKSRLLSDRFSAERPKGSFSTLEIQRTEQGDSAMYLCASSLDGASSYNSPLHFGNGTRLTVT.

The chain combines TRBV5-1 with TRBJ1-2; D unclear. Germline V gene data show CDR1 as SGHRS and CDR2 as YFSETQ. This CDR3 has 13 residues. Trimming removed 5 bases at V and 0 bases at J, with 8 bases between. The CDR3: CASREGPNYGYTF. The CDR3 DNA reads TGCGCCAGCAGGGAGGGTCCTAACTATGGCTACACCTTC. Looking up the rest from reference TRBV5-1 and TRBJ1-2 gives the full variable domain: KAGVTQTPRYLIKTRGQQVTLSCSPISGHRSVSWYQQTPGQGLQFLFEYFSETQRNKGNFPGRFSGRQFSNSRSEMNVSTLELGDSALYLCASREGPNYGYTFGSGTRLTVV.

The chain joins TRBV7-2 to TRBJ1-2, with D unclear. CDR3 length: 13 amino acids. Germline V gene data show CDR1 as SGHTA and CDR2 as FQGNSA. V was trimmed by 1 base and J by 8 bases, leaving 11 bases between them. CDR3 DNA sequence: TGTGCCAGCAGCTTAGACCAGTCGCTCGGCTACACCTTC. Translating it yields CASSLDQSLGYTF.

V gene TRBV7-8 combines with J gene TRBJ1-5; no definite D call. The CDR3 extends over 13 amino acids. Trimming took off 2 bases at V and 4 bases at J, with 6 bases between the two ends. Germline V gene sequence: CDR1 SGHVS, CDR2 FQNEAQ. The DNA of the CDR3 is TGTGCCAGCAGCTTAACGGGGAATCAGCCCCAGCATTTT. Its protein is CASSLTGNQPQHF. The complete variable domain, with remaining parts taken from reference TRBV7-8 and TRBJ1-5, reads GAGVSQSPRYKVAKRGQDVALRCDPISGHVSLFWYQQALGQGPEFLTYFQNEAQLDKSGLPSDRFFAERPEGSVSTLKIQRTQQEDSAVYLCASSLTGNQPQHFGDGTRLSIL.

The chain joins TRBV6-5 to TRBJ2-7; perhaps TRBD1 as D (5 bases). Germline CDR1 MNHEY, CDR2 SVGAGI. The CDR3 sequence is 14 residues long. Between the trimmed V and J ends, which lost 3 bases and 3 bases, there was a span of 12 bases. The chain's CDR3 is CASSYGPRGYEQYF. The CDR3, as DNA: TGTGCCAGCAGTTATGGGCCAAGGGGCTACGAGCAGTACTTC.

V is TRBV29-1 and J is TRBJ1-2; TRBD1 matches 9 bases. Looked up from germline, CDR1 is SQVTM and CDR2 is ANQGSEA. Trimming took 4 bases from V and 1 from J; bases not matched to a gene: 7. CDR3 length equals 15 residues. The CDR3 DNA is TGCAGCGTTGGCCACCGGGACAGGGTTAACTATGGCTACACCTTC. Translated: CSVGHRDRVNYGYTF.

A remark on this clone: The sample carries other DNA sequences with the same CDR3. The chain carries TRBV12-3 or TRBV12-4 and TRBJ2-7; 8 bases line up with TRBD1. J was trimmed by 2 bases and V by 8 bases; bases with no gene match: 5. CDR3 length: 13 residues. CDR3 DNA: TGTGCCAGCTCATCGACAGGGGCCTACGAGCAGTACTTC. Its protein is CASSSTGAYEQYF.